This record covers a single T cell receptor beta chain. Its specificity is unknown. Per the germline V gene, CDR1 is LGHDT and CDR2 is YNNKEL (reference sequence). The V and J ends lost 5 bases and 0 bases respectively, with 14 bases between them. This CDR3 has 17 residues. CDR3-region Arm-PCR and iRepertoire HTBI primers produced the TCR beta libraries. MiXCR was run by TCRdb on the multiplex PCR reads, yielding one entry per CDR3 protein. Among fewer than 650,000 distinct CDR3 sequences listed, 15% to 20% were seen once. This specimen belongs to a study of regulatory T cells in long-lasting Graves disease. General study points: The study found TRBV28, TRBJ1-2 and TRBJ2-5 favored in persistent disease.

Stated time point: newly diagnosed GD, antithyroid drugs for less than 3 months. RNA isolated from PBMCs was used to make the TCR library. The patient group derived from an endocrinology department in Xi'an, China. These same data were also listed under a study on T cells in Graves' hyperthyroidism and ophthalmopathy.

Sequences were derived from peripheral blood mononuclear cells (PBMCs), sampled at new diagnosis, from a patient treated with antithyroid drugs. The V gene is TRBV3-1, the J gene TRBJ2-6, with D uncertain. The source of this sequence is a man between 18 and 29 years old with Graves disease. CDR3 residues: CASSAALVSSGANVLTF. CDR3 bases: TGTGCCAGCAGCGCCGCATTGGTTAGCTCTGGGGCCAACGTCCTGACTTTC.